Each of the 21 T cell receptor beta chains below was sequenced from the same sample in a study of post-analysis software for immune sequencing data. Study-wide results and limits: In patients, a few TRBV segments were more frequent than in controls, with TRBV5-6, TRBV5-1 and TRBV20-1 among them.

Unique molecular identifiers featured in each of the TCR beta cDNA libraries. A single record per CDR3 protein comes from TCRdb applying MiXCR to the PCR reads. The data show roughly 200,000 distinct CDR3 sequences, around 30% seen once. Their target antigens are unknown. Sample: blood. These receptors all stem from a girl aged 2-17 years with multiple sclerosis.

This chain uses TRBV18 with TRBJ2-7, with 13 bases lining up with TRBD2. The CDR3 runs 18 residues. V dropped 3 bases and J dropped 0; count of bases not matched to a gene: 8. The germline V gene encodes CDR1 KGHSH and CDR2 LQKENI. The CDR3 sequence: CASSPGLAGYSTSYEQYF. For the CDR3, the DNA is TGTGCCAGCTCACCGGGACTAGCGGGGTATAGCACCTCCTACGAGCAGTACTTC.

This clonotype was counted only a few times. The J gene is TRBJ2-1, the V gene TRBV5-6; D is possibly TRBD1 (7 bases). There are 15 residues in the CDR3. The germline CDR1 and CDR2 sequences are SGHDT and YYEEEE. Trimming left V 2 bases short and J 10 bases short, with 19 bases between. The CDR3 DNA reads as TGTGCCAGCAGCTTTTTGGAGGGGGCCGGGCGAGAGCAGTTCTTC. It encodes CASSFLEGAGREQFF.

Notes on this clonotype: A read error may be the cause here, since a much bigger clone is one base away. The chain couples TRBV7-3 to TRBJ2-7; 9 bases line up with TRBD1. This CDR3 is 14 amino acids long. J lost 6 bases, V lost 5 bases, and 8 bases had no gene match. The germline V gene encodes CDR1 SGHTA and CDR2 FQGTGA. The CDR3, as DNA: TGTGCCAGCAGCCCGACAGGGGGTAGTTGCGAGCAGTACTTC. It encodes CASSPTGGSCEQYF.

This chain connects TRBV11-2 to TRBJ1-3, with a weak D call TRBD1 (6 bases). CDR1 is SGHAT, CDR2 FQNNGV, per germline. V lost 6 bases to trimming and J lost 0 bases, with 12 bases between them. CDR3 length equals 15 residues. CDR3 sequence: CASSKPDSSGNTIYF. The CDR3 DNA follows: TGTGCCAGCAGTAAACCGGACAGCTCTGGAAACACCATATATTTT.

In the case of this clonotype: Being one base from a much bigger clone, this may be a read error. The gene calls are TRBV29-1 and TRBJ2-6; TRBD1 is a possible D gene (6 bases). CDR1 is SQVTM and CDR2 is ANQGSEA in the germline V gene. The CDR3 is 15 amino acids. The chain's CDR3 is CSAHTGNSGADVLTF. CDR3 coding DNA: TGCAGCGCCCATACAGGGAACTCTGGGGCCGACGTCCTGACTTTC.

This clonotype was seen a few times. The chain employs TRBV25-1 and TRBJ2-3; tentative D call: TRBD2 (6 bases). Germline CDR1 reads MGHDK; CDR2 reads SYGVNS. The V end lost 1 base, the J end lost 5 bases, and 10 bases lay between the germline ends. The CDR3 runs 14 residues. The CDR3 coding sequence is TGTGCCAGCAGTGAATGGGGGGTTGAAGATACGCAGTATTTT. It specifies CASSEWGVEDTQYF.

This clonotype was observed a few times. This sequence joins TRBV5-1 and TRBJ2-7, with D maybe TRBD2 (5 bases). The V end was cut by 0 bases, the J end by 9 bases, with 16 bases between. Looked up from germline, CDR1 is SGHRS and CDR2 is YFSETQ. CDR3 length: 14 residues. The CDR3 region is CASSLGRPSGGQYF. The CDR3 nucleotides read TGCGCCAGCAGCTTGGGGAGACCCTCCGGAGGGCAGTACTTC.

This clonotype was counted a few times. V usage is TRBV20-1 and J usage is TRBJ2-2; D unclear. The CDR3 spans 12 residues. V gave up 3 bases and J gave up 4 bases, with 6 bases separating them. Germline CDR1 DFQATT, CDR2 SNEGSKA (reference sequence). This CDR3 reads CSASSSTGELFF. The CDR3, as DNA: TGCAGTGCTAGCAGTTCCACCGGGGAGCTGTTTTTT.

V and J are TRBV5-1 and TRBJ1-2; D is possibly TRBD1 (5 bases). Germline V lookup: CDR1 SGHRS, CDR2 YFSETQ. The CDR3 has 14 amino acids. Trimming left V 0 bases short and J 5 bases short, with 11 bases between. The CDR3 is CASSLAQGGYGYTF. In DNA form, the CDR3 reads TGCGCCAGCAGCTTGGCCCAGGGCGGGTATGGCTACACCTTC.

In nucleotides, the CDR3 is TGTGCCAGCAGCTTGGTTCTTGCGGGGGCCCGCTCTGGGGCCAACGTCCTGACTTTC. Encoded protein: CASSLVLAGARSGANVLTF. The V gene is TRBV5-5, the J gene TRBJ2-6; a possible D gene is TRBD2 (7 bases). Trimming cost V 0 bases and J 0 bases, with 16 bases left between them. This CDR3 has 19 residues. Germline CDR1 is SGHKS and CDR2 is YYEKEE (reference sequence).

On this clonotype itself: The conserved phenylalanine or tryptophan is not found at the CDR3 terminus, so this likely reflects a read error. This rearrangement joins TRBV5-1 to TRBJ2-7, with D possibly matching TRBD2 (6 bases). The tail of the sequence fits TRBJ2-5 better, so the J call may be wrong. CDR1 and CDR2 from the germline V gene are SGHRS and YFSETQ. The CDR3 runs to 12 residues. This CDR3 reads CASSPEGETQYL. The CDR3 DNA sequence: TGCGCCAGCAGCCCGGAGGGTGAGACCCAGTACTTA.

On this clonotype: This may be a read error: a much more frequent sequence differs by one nucleotide. The chain has TRBV7-9 and TRBJ1-2; D not resolved. There are 12 residues in the CDR3. The V gene's germline CDR1 is SEHNR and CDR2 FQNEAQ (reference sequence). V dropped 5 bases and J dropped 7 bases, with 11 bases sitting between them. The CDR3: CASSTLRAGYTF. CDR3 in DNA: TGTGCCAGCAGCACATTGCGAGCTGGCTACACCTTC.

With respect to this clonotype: Mismatch with germline at one junction end may stem from a read error. V usage is TRBV6-1 and J usage is TRBJ1-6; D might be TRBD1 (5 bases). This CDR3 has 17 amino acids. Germline V gene data show CDR1 as MNHNS and CDR2 as SASEGT. CDR3 region: CPSRLGQPSSYNSLLHF. As DNA, the CDR3 is TGTCCCAGCAGACTAGGACAACCGAGCTCCTATAATTCACTCCTCCACTTT.

This clonotype has a handful of counts. V usage is TRBV30 and J usage is TRBJ2-1, with D possibly TRBD1 on 5 matching bases. V lost 5 bases and J 5 bases, leaving 16 bases between the germline ends. This CDR3 is 14 amino acids long. Germline CDR1 reads GTSNPN; CDR2 reads SVGIG (reference sequence). CDR3 coding DNA: TGTGCCTGGGACGCCGATTGGGGCCACAATGAGCAGTTCTTC. Protein product: CAWDADWGHNEQFF.

With respect to this clonotype: Just one base apart from a much larger clone, this may be a read error. J is TRBJ1-4 and V is TRBV20-1; D is undetermined. Germline V gene data show CDR1 as DFQATT and CDR2 as SNEGSKA (reference sequence). The CDR3 is 14 amino acids. DNA for the CDR3: TGCAGTGCCCGGGTGCGAGTCCCTAATGAACAACTGTTTTTT. This codes for CSARVRVPNEQLFF.

This clonotype was found a few times. This sequence joins TRBV20-1 and TRBJ1-5; D not certain. The CDR3 length is 15 residues. The V gene lost 3 bases and the J gene lost 0 bases, with 12 bases spanning the gap. Germline CDR1 and CDR2: DFQATT and SNEGSKA (reference sequence). Here the CDR3 reads CSASRQKYSNQPQHF. CDR3 bases: TGCAGTGCTAGTAGGCAGAAGTATAGCAATCAGCCCCAGCATTTT.

Worth noting for this clonotype: The final CDR3 position lacks the conserved phenylalanine or tryptophan, pointing to a likely read error. V gene TRBV5-1 combines with J gene TRBJ2-5; 9 nucleotides align to TRBD1. This CDR3 contains 15 residues. The germline gives CDR1 SGHRS, CDR2 YFSETQ. V was clipped by 4 bases and J by 3 bases; unmatched bases: 7. The chain's CDR3 is CASSNGQGREETQYC. The CDR3 DNA reads as TGCGCCAGCAGCAACGGACAGGGGCGGGAAGAGACCCAGTACTGC.

This clonotype has just a few counts. The J gene is TRBJ2-5, the V gene TRBV20-1, with no clear D. CDR3 length: 10 amino acids. Germline V gene sequence: CDR1 DFQATT, CDR2 SNEGSKA (reference sequence). The V end was cut by 3 bases, the J end by 5 bases, with 4 bases between. The CDR3 nucleotides read TGCAGTGCTAGCGCGGAGACCCAGTACTTC. It codes for CSASAETQYF.

This clonotype was seen more than once but under ten times. The CDR3 reads CASSRGLSSYNEQFF. The CDR3 region has the DNA TGTGCCAGCAGTCGGGGCTTAAGCTCCTACAATGAGCAGTTCTTC. The V call is TRBV13, the J call TRBJ2-1; D assignment may be TRBD1 or TRBD2 (5 bases each). The germline V gene has CDR1 PRHDT and CDR2 FYEKMQ (reference sequence). The CDR3 has 15 residues. The V gene lost 6 bases and the J gene lost 0 bases, with 12 bases spanning the gap.

This clonotype has at least ten counts. The J gene is TRBJ2-3, the V gene TRBV7-8; 8 bases align to TRBD2. Germline V gives CDR1 SGHVS, CDR2 FQNEAQ. There are 16 residues in the CDR3. The junction had 6 bases not matched to a gene; V was cut back by 2 bases and J by 2 bases. The CDR3 reads CASSLPGLGYTDTQYF. The CDR3 DNA reads TGTGCCAGCAGCTTACCGGGACTAGGTTACACAGATACGCAGTATTTT.

The rearrangement uses TRBV5-6 and TRBJ2-6, with D perhaps matching TRBD1 (5 bases). Per the germline V gene, CDR1 is SGHDT and CDR2 is YYEEEE. There are 17 residues in the CDR3. V was pared by 3 bases and J by 3 bases, with 16 bases between. The CDR3 spells CASSSKGRPIGANVLTF. The CDR3 DNA sequence: TGTGCCAGCAGCTCCAAGGGGCGGCCGATTGGGGCCAACGTCCTGACTTTC. Full variable domain (rest looked up from reference TRBV5-6 and TRBJ2-6): DAGVTQSPTHLIKTRGQQVTLRCSPKSGHDTVSWYQQALGQGPQFIFQYYEEEERQRGNFPDRFSGHQFPNYSSELNVNALLLGDSALYLCASSSKGRPIGANVLTFGAGSRLTVL.